The T cell receptor (beta chain) described here comes from a study of post-analysis software for immune sequencing data. Looking at the study overall: Several disease courses (relapsing-remitting, secondary progressive and progressive-relapsing) of multiple sclerosis were included.

V shed 4 bases and J 4 bases; nucleotides not matched to a gene: 5. The CDR3 has 14 residues. Germline V gene lookup returns CDR1 SGHRS and CDR2 YFSETQ. In its sample, this clonotype was seen a few times. Its antigen is undetermined. Regarding the study as a whole: About 5 TRBV segments were more frequent in patients than controls; TRBV5-6, TRBV5-1 and TRBV20-1 belonged to this group. Samples prepared in the same batch strongly co-clustered by F measure.

cDNA libraries for TCR beta contained unique molecular identifiers. Researchers reported roughly 0.5 million cDNA molecules coming from around 1 to 9.1 million T cells. TCRdb processed the PCR reads anew with MiXCR; each CDR3 protein has one entry. The top ten hold about 8% of the sample, which has 350,000 to 450,000 distinct CDR3 sequences, about 39% seen once. The chain uses TRBV5-1 and TRBJ2-1, with 7 nucleotides matching TRBD1. This TCR was recovered from a girl aged 2 to 9 with multiple sclerosis. Sequenced input: blood. The CDR3, as DNA: TGCGCCAGCAGCCCTCGACAGGGTTACAATGAGCAGTTCTTC. Translated, it gives CASSPRQGYNEQFF.